This entry lists 8 T cell receptor beta chains sequenced from one sample in a study of T cells in Graves' hyperthyroidism and ophthalmopathy. There were TCR beta CDR3 regions amplified from RNA transcripts. Using the HTBI primer set, a first-round RT-PCR was run on the TCR CDR3. Each CDR3 protein is one row after TCRdb ran MiXCR on the multiplex PCR reads. The sample includes 650,000 to 850,000 distinct CDR3 sequences, about 19% seen only once; the top ten take approximately 15%. The specimen sequenced was blood. All receptors come from a woman aged 45-59 years with Graves' hyperthyroidism that later progressed to Graves' ophthalmopathy.

In this sample, this clonotype turned up many times. This rearrangement joins TRBV5-5 to TRBJ1-2; perhaps TRBD1 as D (6 bases). The CDR3 is 15 amino acids. The germline V gene has CDR1 SGHKS and CDR2 YYEKEE (reference sequence). V shed 4 bases and J shed 4 bases, with 17 bases lying between them. The DNA for the CDR3 is TGTGCCAGCAGCCCAGAGGGGGGCGCGACCTATGGCTACACCTTC. Protein product: CASSPEGGATYGYTF.

This clonotype was recorded many times. In DNA, the CDR3 is TGTGCCAGCAGCTTCTCCGAGAACACTGAAGCTTTCTTT. It codes for CASSFSENTEAFF. The chain couples TRBV7-9 to TRBJ1-1; D gene uncertain. The CDR3 runs 13 residues. The V gene's germline CDR1 is SEHNR and CDR2 FQNEAQ (reference sequence). Trimming shortened V by 3 bases and J by 1 base, and 6 bases separated the two germline ends.

This clonotype showed up just a few times. The CDR3 sequence: CASTGGGFAEAFF. The CDR3, as DNA: TGCGCCAGCACCGGTGGGGGGTTCGCTGAAGCTTTCTTT. The J gene is TRBJ1-1, the V gene TRBV5-1, with D possibly matching TRBD1 (5 bases). Trimming removed 6 bases at V and 6 bases at J, with 15 bases between. Germline-derived CDR1 and CDR2 are SGHRS and YFSETQ. The CDR3 extends over 13 amino acids.

This clonotype was detected only a few times. This chain links TRBV30 with TRBJ2-5; the D is unclear. The germline gives CDR1 GTSNPN, CDR2 SVGIG (reference sequence). The CDR3 runs to 13 residues. Trimming took off 1 base at V and 5 bases at J, with 11 bases between the two ends. CDR3: CAWSGSRRETQYF. DNA of the CDR3: TGTGCCTGGAGTGGGTCTCGTAGGGAGACCCAGTACTTC.

A single count supports this clonotype. Just one base apart from a much larger clone, this may be a read error. The chain carries TRBV5-1 and TRBJ2-7; possibly TRBD2 for D (5 bases). The CDR3 totals 15 residues. Germline values: CDR1 SGHRS, CDR2 YFSETQ. The ends were cut back, 4 bases at V and 3 bases at J, with 17 bases in the middle. CDR3 nucleotides: TGCGCCAGCAGCCCTAGCCGGATTGTTGACTACGAGCAGTACTTC. Translation gives CASSPSRIVDYEQYF.

This clonotype was recorded at least ten times. V is TRBV20-1 and J is TRBJ1-2, with D uncertain. This CDR3 contains 13 residues. Trimming took off 3 bases at V and 3 bases at J, with 11 bases between the two ends. CDR1 and CDR2 from the germline V gene are DFQATT and SNEGSKA (reference sequence). CDR3 protein: CSASREAHYGYTF. DNA of the CDR3: TGCAGTGCTAGCCGTGAAGCCCACTATGGCTACACCTTC.

There are many counts of this clonotype. The V gene is TRBV5-1, the J gene TRBJ1-2; D is uncertain. Germline V gene lookup returns CDR1 SGHRS and CDR2 YFSETQ. The CDR3 has 13 residues. V shed 8 bases and J shed 0 bases, with 11 bases lying between them. CDR3 bases: TGCGCCAGTCAAGGACTGACTAACTATGGCTACACCTTC. It yields the protein CASQGLTNYGYTF.

This clonotype was seen at least ten times. V is TRBV7-4 and J is TRBJ2-2, with D uncertain. Germline V lookup: CDR1 SGHVT, CDR2 SQSDAQ. Trimming took off 2 bases at V and 9 bases at J, with 10 bases between the two ends. This CDR3 comprises 13 residues. Here the CDR3 reads CASSLQLAWELFF. The CDR3 DNA follows: TGTGCCAGCAGCTTACAGTTGGCGTGGGAGCTGTTTTTT.